This TCR beta chain was sequenced during a study of T cell repertoires in cytomegalovirus infection. Germline lookup yields CDR1 MDHEN and CDR2 SYDVKM. The V gene end was trimmed by 5 bases and the J gene end by 6 bases; junction bases not matched to a gene: 10. The CDR3 spans 15 residues. TCRdb reprocessed the reads via MiXCR and lists one record per CDR3 protein. The sample has 65,000 to 90,000 distinct CDR3 sequences; roughly 3.6% are singletons. The sample holds many counts of this clonotype. No antigen is known for it. Study-wide results and limits: The ex vivo response was dominated by HLA-C-restricted CMV-specific TCR beta clonotypes. Identification of carriers of CMV plus the relevant HLA was achieved through cumulative public TCR beta family frequency.

The receptor was derived from a human donor in good health (CMV status not recorded). Some clones in this sample may be carry-over from other donors' samples. The V gene is TRBV28, the J gene TRBJ1-2; 9 bases map to TRBD1. The source material was PBMCs. The CDR3 spells CASSPWDRVGDGYTF. The CDR3 DNA is TGTGCCAGCAGTCCTTGGGACAGGGTGGGAGATGGCTACACCTTC.